Presented here are 3 T cell receptor beta chains from one specimen sequenced in a study of blood T cell repertoires in COVID-19 (dated by TCRdb to the early 2020s). Libraries came from the immunoSEQ multiplex PCR assay. This immuneACCESS table, as held by TCRdb, lists in-frame sequences with V and J called but not all clones. Of the missing ones, under half trace to an unresolved V gene in checked studies; the others have no known cause. The sample contains about 390,000 clones, around nine tenths of them found a single time. Of the sample, approximately 9.3% falls within the top ten clones. Input material: PBMCs or T cells enriched from blood (not recorded which). These TCRs come from a woman aged 45-65 years who had recovered from COVID-19.

V and J are TRBV18 and TRBJ2-3; D unresolved. Germline V CDR1 and CDR2: KGHSH, LQKENI. The CDR3 is 14 amino acids. The V end was cut by 5 bases, the J end by 0 bases, with 9 bases between. CDR3 in amino acids: CASSVSSSTDTQYF. The CDR3, as DNA: TGTGCCAGCTCAGTGTCTAGTAGCACAGATACGCAGTATTTT.

V and J are TRBV28 and TRBJ2-4, with D possibly being TRBD2 (5 bases). Trimming took 7 bases from V and 9 from J, leaving 22 bases between them. Germline V gives CDR1 MDHEN, CDR2 SYDVKM. CDR3 size: 15 residues. CDR3 in DNA: TGTGCCAGCACTTCCCGGGGTGGGGAGTTTAGCATTCAGTACTTC. Its protein product is CASTSRGGEFSIQYF.

The genes are TRBV12-3 or TRBV12-4 and TRBJ1-2, with D perhaps matching TRBD1 (5 bases). V was trimmed by 6 bases and J by 2 bases, leaving 10 bases between them. The CDR3 totals 13 residues. The CDR3 bases are TGTGCCAGCAGCATGGGGGGGAACTATGGCTACACCTTC. Amino acid sequence: CASSMGGNYGYTF.